These T cell receptor beta chains were read from a single sample in a study of blood T cell repertoires in COVID-19. Here immunoSEQ multiplex PCR was the method, and the copy in TCRdb shows in-frame clones only, minus some. This sample has around 120,000 clones, with 70% to 85% found just once. Sequencing was carried out using peripheral blood. All receptors come from a man between 65 and 85 years old with active or convalescent COVID-19. CDR3s include the opening cysteine and the closing phenylalanine or tryptophan. D genes are given only for firm matches. The listing skips clone size in some rows; elsewhere it reads once, few, many or a size class.

d_gene	abundance	v_gene	j_gene	CDR3nt	CDR3aa
.	.	TRBV7-3	TRBJ2-3	TGTGCCAGCAGCCCGGGACTCTTAAGCACAGATACGCAGTATTTT	CASSPGLLSTDTQYF
.	.	TRBV5-1	TRBJ2-1	TGCGCCAGCAGCTTTGATGGCGGCAGCTCCTACAATGAGCAGTTCTTC	CASSFDGGSSYNEQFF
.	.	TRBV21-1	TRBJ1-6	TGTGCCAGCAGCAAACCAAGCATCTCACCCCTCCACTTT	CASSKPSISPLHF
.	few	TRBV7-9	TRBJ2-3	TGTGCCAGCAGCCCGGGCGGGCCAGATACGCAGTATTTT	CASSPGGPDTQYF
TRBD2	.	TRBV6-4	TRBJ2-1	TGTGCCAGCAGTGACTCTGCTAGCGGGGGGTCCTACAATGAGCAGTTCTTC	CASSDSASGGSYNEQFF
TRBD2	.	TRBV11-3	TRBJ2-3	TGTGCCAGCAGCCCTAGGACTAGCGGGGGAGGCGATACGCAGTATTTT	CASSPRTSGGGDTQYF
.	.	TRBV6-1	TRBJ2-7	TGTGCCAGCAGTGACACCCGAGGGAACTACTACGAGCAGTACTTC	CASSDTRGNYYEQYF
TRBD1	.	TRBV6-5	TRBJ2-1	TGTGCCACCTCGGACAGGGGCGCCAATGCGCAGTTCTTC	CATSDRGANAQFF
TRBD1	.	TRBV5-1	TRBJ2-5	TGCGCCAGTAACCACAGGGGTGCGGAGACCCAGTACTTC	CASNHRGAETQYF
TRBD2	.	TRBV5-4	TRBJ2-7	TGTGCCAGCAGCCGGACTAGCGGGAGGGCCAAGGTCGAGCAGTACTTC	CASSRTSGRAKVEQYF
.	.	TRBV9	TRBJ1-1	TGTGCCAGCAGCGTAGGATCAGACACTGAAGCTTTCTTT	CASSVGSDTEAFF
TRBD1	.	TRBV9	TRBJ1-6	TGTGCCAGCAGCCTGACAGGGGGAAATTCACCCCTCCACTTT	CASSLTGGNSPLHF
.	.	TRBV2	TRBJ1-1	TGTGCCAGCAGTACTGATTCGAACACTGAAGCTTTCTTT	CASSTDSNTEAFF
.	.	TRBV11-3	TRBJ2-1	TGTGCCGTTCGGGCGGAGGGGGCGGGAGAGCAGTTCTTC	CAVRAEGAGEQFF
TRBD1	.	TRBV5-5	TRBJ2-4	TGTGCCAGCAGCGCTACAGGGGGGCTAGCCAAAAACATTCAGTACTTC	CASSATGGLAKNIQYF
.	once	TRBV4-2	TRBJ1-5	TGTGCCAGCAGCCAACAGGTATCCGGCAATCAGCCCCAGCATTTT	CASSQQVSGNQPQHF